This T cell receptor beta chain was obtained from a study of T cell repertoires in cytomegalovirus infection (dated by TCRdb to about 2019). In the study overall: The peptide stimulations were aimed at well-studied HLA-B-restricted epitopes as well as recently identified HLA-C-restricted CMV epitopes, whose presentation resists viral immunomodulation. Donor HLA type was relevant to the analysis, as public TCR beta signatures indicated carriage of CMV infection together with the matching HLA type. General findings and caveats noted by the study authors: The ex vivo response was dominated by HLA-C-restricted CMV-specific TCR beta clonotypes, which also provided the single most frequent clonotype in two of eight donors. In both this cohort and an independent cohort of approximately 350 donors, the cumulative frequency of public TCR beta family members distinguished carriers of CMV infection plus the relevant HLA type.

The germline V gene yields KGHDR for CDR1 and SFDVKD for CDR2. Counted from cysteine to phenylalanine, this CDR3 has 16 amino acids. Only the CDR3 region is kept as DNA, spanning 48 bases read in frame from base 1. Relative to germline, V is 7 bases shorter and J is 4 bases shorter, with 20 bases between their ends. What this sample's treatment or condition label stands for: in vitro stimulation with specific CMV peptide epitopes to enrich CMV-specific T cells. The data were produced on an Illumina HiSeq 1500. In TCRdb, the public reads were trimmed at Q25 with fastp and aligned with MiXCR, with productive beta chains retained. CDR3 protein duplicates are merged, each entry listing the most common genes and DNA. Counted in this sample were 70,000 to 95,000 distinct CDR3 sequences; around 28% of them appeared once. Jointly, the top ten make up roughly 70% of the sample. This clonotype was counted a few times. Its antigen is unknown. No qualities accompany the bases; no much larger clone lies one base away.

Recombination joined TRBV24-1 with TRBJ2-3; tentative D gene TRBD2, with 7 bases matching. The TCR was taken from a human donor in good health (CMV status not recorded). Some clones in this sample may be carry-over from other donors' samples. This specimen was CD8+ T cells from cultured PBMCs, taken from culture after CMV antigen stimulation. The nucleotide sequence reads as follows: TGTGCCACCAGCCCCCTTAGGGGGGGGGATCCAGATACGCAGTATTTT. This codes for CATSPLRGGDPDTQYF.